These 25 T cell receptor beta chains were sequenced from one sample in a study of tumor-infiltrating lymphocytes in primary liver carcinoma. A constant-region primer served to make TCR beta cDNA from about 500 ng total RNA. It was through three nested multiplex PCR rounds of slightly modified ARM-PCR that TCR beta libraries arose. Rounds one and two of PCR, each of about 10 cycles, were primed with TRBV1-TRBV30 forward primers and a C-beta reverse primer. TCRdb re-called the multiplex PCR reads with MiXCR, one entry per CDR3 protein. The sample has fewer than 200,000 distinct CDR3 sequences, around 85% seen once. For each extraction, RNA and DNA were obtained together from about 20-30 mg of unsorted bulk tissue. The sample comprised tumor tissue from primary liver carcinoma. Receptor source: a man aged 40-50 years with primary liver carcinoma and hepatitis B virus infection.

The table lists this clonotype with a count of one. The junction shows a germline mismatch at one end, possibly a read error. The chain has TRBV10-3 and TRBJ1-2, with D maybe TRBD1 (6 bases). CDR3 length: 16 residues. Germline V lookup: CDR1 ENHRY, CDR2 SYGVKD. Here the CDR3 reads CAISESTGISAYGYTF. The CDR3 coding sequence is TGTGCCATAAGTGAGTCAACAGGGATCTCAGCCTATGGCTACACCTTC.

To note about this clonotype: A read error may produce the germline difference seen at one junction end. The V call is TRBV12-3 or TRBV12-4, the J call TRBJ2-7, with TRBD1 identical over 11 bases. This CDR3 has 20 residues. For the CDR3, the DNA is TGTACCAGCAGTTTCGGACAGGGGGCTCCTCCCTGGACTAGCACCTACAAGCAGTACTTC. As protein: CTSSFGQGAPPWTSTYKQYF.

The genes are TRBV7-9 and TRBJ1-1, with 7 bases that match TRBD1. Germline trimming cut 4 bases from V and 4 bases from J; bases unmatched to any gene: 3. Germline lookup yields CDR1 SEHNR and CDR2 FQNEAQ (reference sequence). This CDR3 is built from 13 residues. The CDR3 sequence is CASSSRQGTEAFF. Here the CDR3 DNA reads TGTGCCAGCAGCTCGAGACAGGGCACTGAAGCTTTCTTT.

As for this clonotype: An end of the junction differs from the germline gene, which may be a read error. The rearrangement uses TRBV11-3 and TRBJ2-3; D may correspond to TRBD1 or TRBD2 (5 bases each). The length of the CDR3 is 17 residues. In germline, CDR1 is SGHNT, CDR2 YENEEA. CDR3 DNA sequence: TGTACCAGCAGCCCCGGGACCTTGAGAAGCGCCACAGATACGCAGTATTTT. As protein: CTSSPGTLRSATDTQYF. The full variable domain, rest sourced from reference TRBV11-3 and TRBJ2-3, is EAGVVQSPRYKIIEKKQPVAFWCNPISGHNTLYWYLQNLGQGPELLIRYENEEAVDDSQLPKDRFSAERLKGVDSTLKIQPAELGDSAVYLCTSSPGTLRSATDTQYFGPGTRLTVL.

Note on this clonotype: The junction departs from the called germline gene at one end, perhaps through a read error. The genes are TRBV10-2 and TRBJ2-7; TRBD1 matches at 9 bases. This CDR3 is built from 14 residues. Germline CDR1 is WSHSY and CDR2 is SAAADI. The DNA for the CDR3 is TGCGCCATATACACGACAGGGGGTACCTACGAACAGTACTTC. Amino acid sequence: CAIYTTGGTYEQYF.

In the case of this clonotype: The missing conserved phenylalanine or tryptophan at the end of this CDR3 makes a read error likely. The rearrangement uses TRBV4-3 and TRBJ2-1, with 7 bases that match TRBD1. The CDR3 extends over 16 amino acids. From germline, CDR1 is LGHNA and CDR2 YSLEER. The CDR3 loop is CASSQETRGMYSEQFS. For the CDR3, the DNA is TGCGCCAGCAGCCAAGAAACCAGGGGGATGTACAGTGAGCAGTTCTCC.

This clonotype was observed a handful of times. V and J are TRBV2 and TRBJ2-7, with a weak D call TRBD2 (6 bases). Germline CDR1 and CDR2: SNHLY and FYNNEI. The CDR3 spans 15 residues. With 7 bases removed from V and 0 bases from J, the gap between germline ends came to 16 bases. This CDR3 is CASNGGGQNSYEQYF. Here the CDR3 DNA reads TGTGCCAGCAACGGGGGAGGCCAAAACTCCTACGAGCAGTACTTC.

Points on this clonotype: A much bigger clone sits one base away, suggesting this may be a read error. J is TRBJ2-7 and V is TRBV7-9, with D perhaps matching TRBD1 or TRBD2 (5 bases each). The germline V gene encodes CDR1 SEHNR and CDR2 FQNEAQ (reference sequence). The V and J ends lost 7 bases and 0 bases respectively, with 13 bases between them. The CDR3 consists of 14 residues. CDR3 loop: CASIFGGSSYEQYF. The DNA for the CDR3 is TGTGCCAGCATCTTTGGGGGTAGCTCCTACGAGCAGTACTTC.

With regard to this clonotype: A junction end diverges from the germline sequence, so it may reflect a read error. This chain joins TRBV29-1 and TRBJ1-2; 8 nucleotides line up with TRBD1. Germline CDR1 is SQVTM and CDR2 is ANQGSEA. The CDR3 has 15 amino acids. Written as DNA, the CDR3 is TGCAGCGTGTCGGGACAGGTGGCCGGCAACTATGCCTACACCTTC. Protein: CSVSGQVAGNYAYTF. The full variable domain, its missing parts supplied by reference TRBV29-1 and TRBJ1-2, is SAVISQKPSRDICQRGTSLTIQCQVDSQVTMMFWYRQQPGQSLTLIATANQGSEATYESGFVIDKFPISRPNLTFSTLTVSNMSPEDSSIYLCSVSGQVAGNYAYTFGSGTRLTVV.

Worth noting for this clonotype: Since a much larger clone is just one base distant, this may be a read error. The V gene is TRBV5-1, the J gene TRBJ1-3; no clear D. The germline V gene has CDR1 SGHRS and CDR2 YFSETQ. The CDR3 sequence is 15 residues long. Trimming removed 6 bases from V and 3 bases from J, with 16 bases in between. The CDR3 nucleotides are TGCGCCAGCACCCCGGAGCCGAGCTATGGAAACACCATATATTTT. Protein: CASTPEPSYGNTIYF.

The sample holds one count of this clonotype. One end of the junction is discordant with germline, which a read error may explain. The J gene is TRBJ1-3, the V gene TRBV28; D call uncertain. The CDR3 has 17 residues. CDR1 is MDHEN, CDR2 SYDVKM, per germline. For the CDR3, the DNA is TGTGCCAGCAGTTTAATCTCTGGCAAGACATCTGGAAAAACCATATATTTT. This encodes CASSLISGKTSGKTIYF.

With respect to this clonotype: Without the conserved terminal phenylalanine or tryptophan, this CDR3 likely stems from a read error. No DNA is shown, since the ends of the CDR3 on it are uncertain; the CDR3 is the one TCRdb lists. The CDR3 sequence is CASSSGLANTLNS. V and J are TRBV6-2 or TRBV6-3 and TRBJ2-5; the table gives TRBD2 as D, unverified against the DNA. CDR1 MNHEY and CDR2 SVGEGT come from the germline V gene. The CDR3 is 13 amino acids in total, end residues counted.

As to this clonotype: The CDR3 carries no conserved terminal phenylalanine or tryptophan, so it likely arises from a read error. No DNA is shown, since the ends of the CDR3 on it are uncertain; the CDR3 is the one TCRdb lists. The CDR3 loop is CSVGSGWGMNTESFL. The rearrangement links TRBV29-1 to TRBJ1-1. The CDR3 is 15 amino acids long, termini counted. Germline loops: CDR1 SQVTM, CDR2 ANQGSEA.

Details on this clonotype: The DNA is omitted, as the CDR3 cannot be located on it reliably, and the CDR3 follows TCRdb's listing. V and J are TRBV29-1 and TRBJ2-2; the table assigns TRBD2, which was not confirmed against the DNA. Germline V lookup: CDR1 SQVTM, CDR2 ANQGSEA. The CDR3 is 15 residues long, ends included. The CDR3 here is CSVVLVGVFTVELFF.

Worth noting for this clonotype: One end of the junction is discordant with germline, which a read error may explain. The chain's CDR3 is CSANFGTYEQCF. The CDR3 DNA reads TGTAGCGCAAACTTTGGTACCTACGAGCAGTGCTTC. V and J are TRBV29-1 and TRBJ2-7, with D perhaps matching TRBD2 (5 bases). This CDR3 is 12 amino acids long. Looked up from germline, CDR1 is SQVTM and CDR2 is ANQGSEA.

In its sample, this clonotype was seen many times. The genes are TRBV6-5 and TRBJ1-1; no reliable D call. The CDR3 is made up of 11 amino acids. Trimming cost V 6 bases and J 0 bases, with 2 bases left between them. Germline V gene lookup returns CDR1 MNHEY and CDR2 SVGAGI. CDR3 nucleotide sequence: TGTGCCAGCAGAGTGAACACTGAAGCTTTCTTT. As protein: CASRVNTEAFF.

This chain uses TRBV5-6 with TRBJ2-1; a weak D match, TRBD2 (6 bases). The CDR3 extends over 16 amino acids. Per germline, CDR1 SGHDT and CDR2 YYEEEE. V was cut by 2 bases and J by 6 bases, with 18 bases left in between. The DNA of the CDR3 is TGTGCCAGCAGCTTCGTTGCGGGAACTGGGGGCAATGAGCAGTTCTTC. It specifies CASSFVAGTGGNEQFF.

This clonotype has more than one count but fewer than ten. The germline gene is not matched at one end of the junction; a read error may be the cause. The rearrangement uses TRBV6-2 or TRBV6-3 and TRBJ2-3; D is undetermined. The CDR3 has 12 amino acids. Germline values: CDR1 MNHEY, CDR2 SVGEGT. The chain's CDR3 is CASRPSAVTQYF. CDR3 nucleotide sequence: TGTGCCAGCAGGCCCTCTGCGGTTACGCAATATTTT.

For this clonotype: Since a much larger clone is just one base distant, this may be a read error. J is TRBJ1-1 and V is TRBV4-3; D unclear. Germline CDR1 and CDR2: LGHNA and YSLEER. The CDR3 runs 14 residues. CDR3 coding DNA: TGCGCCAGCGGCCAAGATACTAAGAACACTGAAGCTCTCTTT. It yields the protein CASGQDTKNTEALF.

The chain links TRBV11-2 to TRBJ2-7; 11 nucleotides line up with TRBD2. V was clipped by 7 bases and J by 4 bases; unmatched bases: 24. This CDR3 is 20 amino acids long. Germline values: CDR1 SGHAT, CDR2 FQNNGV. The CDR3 coding sequence is TGTGCCAGCATCTTGAGGGAGGGGAGGACTAGCGGGTTCAGCTCATACGAGCAGTACTTC. Protein: CASILREGRTSGFSSYEQYF.

As regards this clonotype: A read error may be the cause here, since a much bigger clone is one base away. V is TRBV19 and J is TRBJ2-1; D possibly corresponds to TRBD1 (6 bases). With 4 bases removed from V and 3 bases from J, the gap between germline ends came to 10 bases. The germline V gene has CDR1 LNHDA and CDR2 SQIVND (reference sequence). The CDR3 contains 14 residues. CDR3: CASSTGRGYNEQFF. The CDR3 nucleotides are TGTGCCAGTAGTACGGGCAGGGGCTACAATGAGCAGTTCTTC. The full variable domain, rest sourced from reference TRBV19 and TRBJ2-1, is DGGITQSPKYLFRKEGQNVTLSCEQNLNHDAMYWYRQDPGQGLRLIYYSQIVNDFQKGDIAEGYSVSREKKESFPLTVTSAQKNPTAFYLCASSTGRGYNEQFFGPGTRLTVL.

A remark on this clonotype: The germline gene is not matched at one end of the junction; a read error may be the cause. The chain recombines TRBV4-3 with TRBJ2-5; 8 bases map to TRBD2. The CDR3 consists of 16 residues. In germline, CDR1 is LGHNA, CDR2 YSLEER. The CDR3 sequence: CASNQTPAGDGETQYF. As DNA, the CDR3 is TGCGCCAGCAATCAAACTCCAGCGGGAGATGGAGAGACCCAGTATTTC.

The table lists this clonotype with a count of one. At one boundary the junction diverges from the germline segment, which might be a read error. The chain joins TRBV4-2 to TRBJ1-1; D call uncertain. The CDR3 sequence is 14 residues long. In germline, CDR1 is LGHNA, CDR2 YNFKEQ. The CDR3 is CASSTNQRGAEVFF. CDR3 nucleotide sequence: TGTGCCAGCAGCACAAACCAGAGAGGTGCTGAAGTTTTCTTT.

The rearrangement joins TRBV11-1 to TRBJ2-5, with TRBD1 matching 11 bases. The CDR3 totals 16 residues. V was pared by 2 bases and J by 1 base, with 3 bases of the junction left unmatched. CDR1 and CDR2 (germline): SGHAT, FQDESV (reference sequence). CDR3 sequence: CASSLNGQGAQETQYF. The CDR3 DNA is TGTGCCAGCAGCTTAAATGGACAGGGGGCCCAAGAGACCCAGTACTTC.

The chain recombines TRBV12-3 or TRBV12-4 with TRBJ2-3, with a possible D match to TRBD2 (6 bases). This CDR3 is built from 15 residues. V was trimmed by 1 base and J by 6 bases, leaving 14 bases between them. The CDR3 is CASSLGGGGMDTQYF. The CDR3 DNA sequence: TGTGCCAGCAGTTTAGGGGGTGGCGGGATGGATACGCAGTATTTT.